This T cell receptor (beta chain) emerged from a study of PD-L1 blockade in urothelial cancer (dated by TCRdb to about 2017). At the level of the whole study: Every patient began therapy in the mid-2010s and was given atezolizumab 1,200 mg intravenously every 3 weeks. An ECOG performance status of 0 or 1 was recorded for the patients, and 0 to 3 prior chemotherapy regimens had been received by the patients. About 90% of the 29 patients were males with bladder-origin urothelial cancer, and about 65% of the 29 reported a prior smoking history. Blood samples yielded a median of about 150,000 T cells and tens of thousands of unique TCRs, with median clonality approximately 0.08. Fewer than ten patients reached durable clinical benefit, while 20 patients did not. Progression-free survival longer than 6 months counted as durable clinical benefit, and TCR features were additionally tested against both progression-free and overall survival. An exploratory multi-omic analysis was conducted of the somatic, immune and clinical correlates of response to PD-L1 blockade with atezolizumab in urothelial cancer. Blood samples were analyzed at 3 weeks after treatment start (second dose) and at 6 weeks after treatment start. TCR sequencing covered pretreatment tumor samples and matched, serially collected peripheral blood taken before and after atezolizumab treatment. In the same patients, pretreatment tumors underwent whole exome sequencing and RNA sequencing in addition to TCR sequencing. Some 30 patients had pretreatment blood TCR-seq, 24 had at least one posttreatment blood collection, and 24 had tumor TCR-seq. General study outcomes and caveats: Improved progression-free and overall survival was found to be associated with pretreatment peripheral blood TCR clonality below the median. Patients with durable benefit showed greater expansion of tumor-associated TCR clones in peripheral blood 3 weeks after starting treatment (n = 22, p = 0.022). Because the sample size was small (n ≈ 30) and many exploratory analyses were performed, the results are intended to be hypothesis-generating.

The cohort included about 27 patients with locally advanced or metastatic urothelial carcinoma who were treated at Memorial Sloan Kettering on a trial protocol. Peripheral blood mononuclear cells were collected pretreatment and during treatment, with between 1 and 8 total time points per patient. The Qiagen DNeasy Blood extraction kit was used to purify genomic DNA from total PBMCs and tumor samples. PBMCs were collected pretreatment and during treatment, and were isolated and stored as previously described. This clone was found a few times. Its antigen is not yet known. It has no much larger one-base neighbor in the sample; base qualities were not kept. Each PCR received spiked-in synthetic TCR analog templates so that absolute template abundance could be estimated from read counts. The immunoSEQ assay used bias-controlled V and J gene primers to amplify TCRbeta CDR3 regions from genomic DNA. Sequencing of rearranged TCRbeta segments was performed at approximately 20X coverage. Per the source publication's procedure: Clustering was used to correct sequencing errors, and CDR3s were annotated against IMGT to assign V, D and J genes. Out-of-frame and stop-codon sequences were excluded, and only productive TCRbeta rearrangements were used in downstream analyses. Clonality was computed as one minus Shannon entropy normalized by the log of the number of unique productive sequences. Clones differing between time points or between blood and tumor were identified using Fisher's exact test with Benjamini-Hochberg correction, with an adjusted p below 0.01 applied as the threshold. What TCRdb holds here is the immuneACCESS table cut down to in-frame rearrangements. Part of the clones is not present; checked against another copy, under half of the missing clones reflect an unresolved V gene, and the others are unexplained. V, J and clone size are those of that table, while D and trimming were read from the DNA. A total of about 84,000 clones appear in this sample, around 80% of them only once. More than 8% of the sample comes from the top ten.

The origin of this receptor is a man between 70 and 80 years old with urothelial cancer. Sequenced here: PBMCs, sampled around atezolizumab (anti-PD-L1) treatment.

The nucleotide sequence reads as follows: TGTGCCATCAGTGAGGGAACTAGCGGGGTTTACAATGAGCAGTTCTTC. The resulting protein is CAISEGTSGVYNEQFF. The chain was built from TRBV10-3 and TRBJ2-1; 10 bases in the junction line up with TRBD2. There are 16 amino acids in the CDR3, from cysteine to phenylalanine inclusive. The only DNA kept is the CDR3, 48 bases in frame from the first base. At the junction V is shortened by 2 bases and J by 4 bases; bases outside the gene matches: 5. From a lookup of the germline V gene, CDR1 and CDR2 are ENHRY and SYGVKD.